A selection of T cell receptor beta chains follows, all from one sample in a study of cytomegalovirus exposure and HLA in healthy donors. This table comes from immunoSEQ multiplex PCR, and its TCRdb copy is limited to in-frame clones, with some not included. The sample gives about 360,000 clones, roughly 85% of which show up once; roughly 0.83% is in the top ten. The sample was PBMCs. The receptors derive from a woman aged 18 to 35 in good health and CMV-seronegative. Both conserved end residues are part of each CDR3. The order of the fields is CDR3 DNA, CDR3 protein, J gene, D gene, V gene, clone size. The D gene is left open where the match is weak. Size is stated for part of the rows, as once, few or many counts, or as a class when the clone is expanded.

DNA: TGTGCCAGCAGTCACAGCGGGAGGGGAGAGACCCAGTACTTC; CDR3: CASSHSGRGETQYF; J: TRBJ2-5; D: TRBD2; V: TRBV27; size: -
DNA: TGTGCCAGCAGTTTTTTGGGAGCTAGCACAGATACGCAGTATTTT; CDR3: CASSFLGASTDTQYF; J: TRBJ2-3; D: -; V: TRBV27; size: -
DNA: TGCGCCAGCAGCCTAGCGGGGGGGCCTACGCAGTATTTT; CDR3: CASSLAGGPTQYF; J: TRBJ2-3; D: TRBD2; V: TRBV4-1; size: -
DNA: TGTGCCAGCAGCGTTAACAAGAACACTGAAGCTTTCTTT; CDR3: CASSVNKNTEAFF; J: TRBJ1-1; D: -; V: TRBV7-7; size: once
DNA: TGCGCCAGCAGCACTCAAGGTCGGGGTCCCAAAAACATTCAGTACTTC; CDR3: CASSTQGRGPKNIQYF; J: TRBJ2-4; D: -; V: TRBV4-1; size: -
DNA: TGTGCCAGCCGACTTGACAGTTCCTTCACTGAAGCTTTCTTT; CDR3: CASRLDSSFTEAFF; J: TRBJ1-1; D: -; V: TRBV2; size: -
DNA: TGTGCCAGCAGCTGGACTAGCCGGAGCACAGATACGCAGTATTTT; CDR3: CASSWTSRSTDTQYF; J: TRBJ2-3; D: TRBD2; V: TRBV7-2; size: -
DNA: TGTGCCAGCAGCTTGCCCCCGGGACAGGGGTACGAGCAGTACTTC; CDR3: CASSLPPGQGYEQYF; J: TRBJ2-7; D: TRBD1; V: TRBV5-4; size: -
DNA: TGTGCCTCGGTTGAGAGGGGGCTTAACTATGGCTACACCTTC; CDR3: CASVERGLNYGYTF; J: TRBJ1-2; D: TRBD1; V: TRBV7-9; size: few
DNA: TGCGCCAGCAGCCAAGGACCTCCGGGCTACGAGCAGTACTTC; CDR3: CASSQGPPGYEQYF; J: TRBJ2-7; D: -; V: TRBV4-1; size: -
DNA: TGTGCCAGCTCACCACCAGCCTTCTCCTACGAGCAGTACTTC; CDR3: CASSPPAFSYEQYF; J: TRBJ2-7; D: -; V: TRBV18; size: -
DNA: TGTGCCAGCAGTTTAAGTGAGGGCGGGAGCAAAAATGAGCAGTTCTTC; CDR3: CASSLSEGGSKNEQFF; J: TRBJ2-1; D: TRBD2; V: TRBV28; size: -
DNA: TGTGCCTGGAGCCAGATCGGACAAGGCAATCAGCCCCAGCATTTT; CDR3: CAWSQIGQGNQPQHF; J: TRBJ1-5; D: -; V: TRBV30; size: -
DNA: TGCGCCAGCAGCCAAGTGGGCGGCCTCCGGGAGGGCTACACCTTC; CDR3: CASSQVGGLREGYTF; J: TRBJ1-2; D: -; V: TRBV4-1; size: few
DNA: TGCGCCAGCAGCCGGAGCGGGGGACGGGGGACCGGGGAGCTGTTTTTT; CDR3: CASSRSGGRGTGELFF; J: TRBJ2-2; D: TRBD2; V: TRBV4-1; size: -
DNA: TGTGCCAGCAGTGAAACGGGGGGGTCAGGGGGAAGGCAGTACTTC; CDR3: CASSETGGSGGRQYF; J: TRBJ2-7; D: -; V: TRBV6-1; size: -
DNA: TGTGCCAGCAGCTTGAGGGGGAACTCCTACAATGAGCAGTTCTTC; CDR3: CASSLRGNSYNEQFF; J: TRBJ2-1; D: -; V: TRBV5-6; size: -
DNA: TGTGCCAGCAGTTACTCGGGGAGGGGGGAAGAGACCCAGTACTTC; CDR3: CASSYSGRGEETQYF; J: TRBJ2-5; D: -; V: TRBV6-5; size: -
DNA: TGTGCCTGGAGTGTTCAGGGTTGGGAGACCCAGTACTTC; CDR3: CAWSVQGWETQYF; J: TRBJ2-5; D: -; V: TRBV30; size: -
DNA: TGCGCCAGCAGATCCGGGACTAGCGGAGAGACCCAGTACTTC; CDR3: CASRSGTSGETQYF; J: TRBJ2-5; D: TRBD2; V: TRBV5-1; size: -
DNA: TGTGCCAGCAGTTTATCCCCTCCGGCAGGGAAGGGGCTTTACGAGCAGTACTTC; CDR3: CASSLSPPAGKGLYEQYF; J: TRBJ2-7; D: -; V: TRBV27; size: -
DNA: TGTGCCAGCAGTTTATCCGGGGAGGGGAAGCTCTCCTCTGGCTACACCTTC; CDR3: CASSLSGEGKLSSGYTF; J: TRBJ1-2; D: -; V: TRBV27; size: medium-sized
DNA: TGTGCCAGCAGCCCCCGGGACAGGGGAAATTCACCCCTCCACTTT; CDR3: CASSPRDRGNSPLHF; J: TRBJ1-6; D: TRBD1; V: TRBV5-4; size: -
DNA: TGTGCCAGCAGTGGGACAGGGCCCTACGAGCAGTACTTC; CDR3: CASSGTGPYEQYF; J: TRBJ2-7; D: TRBD1; V: TRBV2; size: -
DNA: TGTGCCAGCATCAAAAGCGCGACGGCTAGCACAGATACGCAGTATTTT; CDR3: CASIKSATASTDTQYF; J: TRBJ2-3; D: -; V: TRBV2; size: -
DNA: TGTGCCAGCAGCTCATCGGGACTAGCGGGGGGGTTGGAGCAGTTCTTC; CDR3: CASSSSGLAGGLEQFF; J: TRBJ2-1; D: TRBD2; V: TRBV11-2; size: -
DNA: TGTGCCAGTAGTGTAACAGGGGGCTGGGATCAGCCCCAGCATTTT; CDR3: CASSVTGGWDQPQHF; J: TRBJ1-5; D: TRBD1; V: TRBV19; size: -
DNA: TGCAGCGTTGAGCGGGTCGGCTACACCTTC; CDR3: CSVERVGYTF; J: TRBJ1-2; D: -; V: TRBV29-1; size: -
DNA: TGTGCCAGCAGCACGGGACTAGCGGGGGGGCAAGAGACCCAGTACTTC; CDR3: CASSTGLAGGQETQYF; J: TRBJ2-5; D: TRBD2; V: TRBV5-5; size: -
DNA: TGTGCCAGCAGCCGTCCCAATGAAAAACTGTTTTTT; CDR3: CASSRPNEKLFF; J: TRBJ1-4; D: -; V: TRBV7-9; size: -
DNA: TGCGCCAGCAGCCGGACCGGACAGTATAATTCACCCCTCCACTTT; CDR3: CASSRTGQYNSPLHF; J: TRBJ1-6; D: -; V: TRBV4-1; size: -
DNA: TGCGCCAGCAGCCAAGGGACCGAGGGAGAAAAACTGTTTTTT; CDR3: CASSQGTEGEKLFF; J: TRBJ1-4; D: -; V: TRBV4-1; size: once
DNA: TGTGCCAGTAGTATAGGGACAGGGAGCTCCTACGAGCAGTACTTC; CDR3: CASSIGTGSSYEQYF; J: TRBJ2-7; D: TRBD1; V: TRBV19; size: -
DNA: TGCGCCAGCAGCCCAACCTGGGGGCAGGATATATCTAAGGGCTACACCTTC; CDR3: CASSPTWGQDISKGYTF; J: TRBJ1-2; D: -; V: TRBV4-1; size: -
DNA: TGCGCCAGCAGCTTGGCAGCGGGGGGGCTGGTCAATGAGCAGTTCTTC; CDR3: CASSLAAGGLVNEQFF; J: TRBJ2-1; D: TRBD2; V: TRBV5-1; size: many
DNA: TGTGCCAGCATCATCACAGGGGACACTGAAGCTTTCTTT; CDR3: CASIITGDTEAFF; J: TRBJ1-1; D: TRBD1; V: TRBV7-2; size: -
DNA: TGTGCCAGCAGCGTCAGGACAGGGTGGGCTGGGTCCGCCGGGGAGCTGTTTTTT; CDR3: CASSVRTGWAGSAGELFF; J: TRBJ2-2; D: TRBD1; V: TRBV9; size: -
DNA: TGTGCCAGCAGCTCCCGACTAGCGATGGACGAGCAGTACTTC; CDR3: CASSSRLAMDEQYF; J: TRBJ2-7; D: TRBD2; V: TRBV7-9; size: -
DNA: TGCGCCAGCAGCTTGGGTCTAGCGGGGGGTTACAATGAGCAGTTCTTC; CDR3: CASSLGLAGGYNEQFF; J: TRBJ2-1; D: TRBD2; V: TRBV5-1; size: -
DNA: TGTGCCAGCAGCTTCGGGGAGGAGTACACCATATATTTT; CDR3: CASSFGEEYTIYF; J: TRBJ1-3; D: -; V: TRBV11-2; size: -
DNA: TGTGCCAGCAGCCCGTGGACTAGCGGGGGACTAACAGATACGCAGTATTTT; CDR3: CASSPWTSGGLTDTQYF; J: TRBJ2-3; D: TRBD2; V: TRBV7-6; size: -
DNA: TGCGCCAGCAGCGAAATAGCGGGCCTCCCCACAGATACGCAGTATTTT; CDR3: CASSEIAGLPTDTQYF; J: TRBJ2-3; D: TRBD2; V: TRBV10-1; size: -
DNA: TGTGCCAGCAGCTTCGGGGGGGCGGCCTACGAGCAGTACTTC; CDR3: CASSFGGAAYEQYF; J: TRBJ2-7; D: TRBD2; V: TRBV7-9; size: -
DNA: TGTGCCAGCAGCGTGACGCTAGCGGGAGATAGCGGGGAGCTGTTTTTT; CDR3: CASSVTLAGDSGELFF; J: TRBJ2-2; D: TRBD2; V: TRBV11-2; size: -
DNA: TGTGCCAGCAGTGAACGCGACGAGGACAGAAAACTGTTTTTT; CDR3: CASSERDEDRKLFF; J: TRBJ1-4; D: -; V: TRBV6-1; size: few
DNA: TGTGCCAGCAGTGAATACCAAACAGGAACCTCATTGACCTACGAGCAGTACTTC; CDR3: CASSEYQTGTSLTYEQYF; J: TRBJ2-7; D: -; V: TRBV25-1; size: -
DNA: TGTGCCACCAGCAGAGAAGAAAGGGGCACTGAAGCTTTCTTT; CDR3: CATSREERGTEAFF; J: TRBJ1-1; D: -; V: TRBV15; size: -